The 30 T cell receptor beta chains listed next were all sequenced from one sample in a study of TIL therapy for anti-PD-1-resistant metastatic lung cancer. The libraries were made with immunoSEQ v3. Profiled with immunoSEQ multiplex PCR; TCRdb holds only in-frame clones, not every one. The repertoire holds roughly 7,000 clones, with about 65% as singletons. Sample time point: pre-treatment sample, taken before nivolumab and TIL therapy. The tumor samples were excised metastases, mostly pleural nodules or supraclavicular lymph nodes. The source was tumor tissue, collected at baseline. These receptors all stem from a person between 25 and 79 years old with non-small cell lung cancer.

The rearrangement links TRBV19 to TRBJ2-1; 7 bases agree with TRBD1. CDR1 LNHDA and CDR2 SQIVND come from the germline V gene (reference sequence). The V and J ends lost 0 bases and 0 bases, in that order; junction bases with no gene match: 2. There are 16 residues in the CDR3. The CDR3 region has the DNA TGTGCCAGTAGTATAGACAGGGGGAGCTCCTACAATGAGCAGTTCTTC. It encodes CASSIDRGSSYNEQFF.

This rearrangement joins TRBV2 to TRBJ2-1, with 10 bases lining up with TRBD2. Germline V gene data show CDR1 as SNHLY and CDR2 as FYNNEI. The CDR3 loop spans 15 amino acids. With 3 bases clipped from V and 8 bases from J, the junction kept 7 bases outside the gene matches. The CDR3 nucleotides read TGTGCCAGCAGTGAGGCTAGCGGGAGTTTAGATGAGCAGTTCTTC. This codes for CASSEASGSLDEQFF. Combining the CDR3 with reference TRBV2 and TRBJ2-1 gives the whole variable domain EPEVTQTPSHQVTQMGQEVILRCVPISNHLYFYWYRQILGQKVEFLVSFYNNEISEKSEIFDDQFSVERPDGSNFTLKIRSTKLEDSAMYFCASSEASGSLDEQFFGPGTRLTVL.

The chain recombines TRBV5-5 with TRBJ2-7, with D possibly matching TRBD2 (6 bases). Germline CDR1 is SGHKS and CDR2 is YYEKEE (reference sequence). The CDR3 has 15 residues. V was trimmed by 2 bases and J by 0 bases, leaving 12 bases between them. CDR3 protein: CASSLKQTSSYEQYF. The CDR3 DNA sequence: TGTGCCAGCAGCTTAAAGCAGACTAGCTCCTACGAGCAGTACTTC.

The table lists this clone with a few counts. The rearrangement uses TRBV4-2 and TRBJ1-4; D remains ambiguous. Trimming removed 2 bases from V and 7 bases from J, with 11 bases in between. There are 14 residues in the CDR3. Germline CDR1 is LGHNA and CDR2 is YNFKEQ. CDR3 protein: CASSQRSQSEKLFF. The DNA of the CDR3 is TGTGCCAGCAGCCAAAGAAGTCAAAGTGAAAAACTGTTTTTT.

The chain carries TRBV2 and TRBJ2-1; TRBD2 aligns across 9 bases. V dropped 4 bases and J dropped 0; count of bases not matched to a gene: 4. CDR1 is SNHLY and CDR2 is FYNNEI in the germline V gene. The CDR3 is 16 amino acids. The CDR3, as DNA: TGTGCCAGCAGTGGGGGTAGCGGGAGCTCCTACAATGAGCAGTTCTTC. Translated, it gives CASSGGSGSSYNEQFF.

This chain connects TRBV28 to TRBJ1-2; unclear D gene. V was pared by 5 bases and J by 1 base, with 14 bases between. The CDR3 extends over 15 amino acids. CDR1 and CDR2 from the germline V gene are MDHEN and SYDVKM. For the CDR3, the DNA is TGTGCCAGCAGTGCCCCCGCGTTCAGTAACTATGGCTACACCTTC. As protein: CASSAPAFSNYGYTF.

Judged by abundance, this clone is medium-sized. The chain joins TRBV19 to TRBJ1-2; D perhaps matches TRBD1 (5 bases). Germline CDR1 is LNHDA and CDR2 is SQIVND (reference sequence). Trimming removed 0 bases at V and 3 bases at J, with 17 bases between. The CDR3 is 17 amino acids. The DNA of the CDR3 is TGTGCCAGTAGTATAGATCTGCAGACCAGGGCCCACTATGGCTACACCTTC. Translation gives CASSIDLQTRAHYGYTF.

The V and J genes are TRBV7-3 and TRBJ2-5; 11 bases map to TRBD1. The V gene end was trimmed by 5 bases and the J gene end by 5 bases; junction bases not matched to a gene: 1. The CDR3 covers 13 residues. In germline, CDR1 is SGHTA, CDR2 FQGTGA. This chain's CDR3 is CASSRDRGETQYF. CDR3 sequence (DNA): TGTGCCAGCAGCCGGGACAGGGGGGAGACCCAGTACTTC.

This clone was observed a handful of times. The V gene is TRBV3-1 (or the pseudogene TRBV3-2), the J gene TRBJ2-7; D may be TRBD1 or TRBD2 (7 bases each). CDR3 size: 14 residues. CDR1 and CDR2 (germline): LGHDT, YNNKEL (reference sequence). V was cut by 7 bases and J by 5 bases, with 18 bases left in between. CDR3 amino acids: CASKSGGEKDEQYF. The CDR3 region has the DNA TGTGCCAGCAAATCAGGGGGGGAAAAGGACGAGCAGTACTTC.

This chain joins TRBV19 and TRBJ2-3; D perhaps matches TRBD1 (6 bases). This CDR3 is built from 14 residues. Looked up from germline, CDR1 is LNHDA and CDR2 is SQIVND (reference sequence). V lost 6 bases and J lost 3, with 13 bases in between. The CDR3 DNA sequence: TGTGCCAGTAGGTATCAGGGGTTGACAGATACGCAGTATTTT. Translating it yields CASRYQGLTDTQYF.

This clone was detected only once. The chain has TRBV28 and TRBJ1-2, with 7 bases aligning to TRBD1. Per the germline V gene, CDR1 is MDHEN and CDR2 is SYDVKM. CDR3 length equals 14 residues. V lost 6 bases, J lost 4 bases, and 8 bases stayed unmatched. The CDR3 coding sequence is TGTGCCAGCAGACAGGGGCGCCATGGCTATGGCTACACCTTC. Residues: CASRQGRHGYGYTF.

The V gene is TRBV27, the J gene TRBJ2-5, with 14 bases that match TRBD2. Germline V gene sequence: CDR1 MNHEY, CDR2 SMNVEV (reference sequence). V dropped 4 bases and J dropped 2; count of bases not matched to a gene: 9. The CDR3 is 18 amino acids. The CDR3 DNA follows: TGTGCCAGCAGTTCGTGGACTAGCGGGAGGCTTAGGCAAGAGACCCAGTACTTC. Amino acid sequence: CASSSWTSGRLRQETQYF.

This clone was found once. J is TRBJ2-4 and V is TRBV13; the D is unclear. From germline, CDR1 is PRHDT and CDR2 FYEKMQ (reference sequence). V shed 5 bases and J shed 0 bases, with 2 bases lying between them. The CDR3 consists of 12 residues. The CDR3 coding sequence is TGTGCCAGCAGCGGAGCCAAAAACATTCAGTACTTC. Protein product: CASSGAKNIQYF. Full variable domain (rest looked up from reference TRBV13 and TRBJ2-4): AAGVIQSPRHLIKEKRETATLKCYPIPRHDTVYWYQQGPGQDPQFLISFYEKMQSDKGSIPDRFSAQQFSDYHSELNMSSLELGDSALYFCASSGAKNIQYFGAGTRLSVL.

V usage is TRBV5-4 and J usage is TRBJ2-2; D is unclear. V gave up 1 base and J gave up 6 bases, with 10 bases separating them. The CDR3 is made up of 14 amino acids. Per germline, CDR1 SGHNT and CDR2 YYREEE (reference sequence). CDR3 loop: CASSLRREAGELFF. The CDR3 region has the DNA TGTGCCAGCAGCTTGCGGAGAGAGGCCGGGGAGCTGTTTTTT.

The chain joins TRBV15 to TRBJ1-1; 9 nucleotides align to TRBD1. Trimming removed 0 bases from V and 4 bases from J; junction bases left unmatched: 12. The CDR3 is 18 residues long. Germline lookup yields CDR1 LNHNV and CDR2 YYDKDF (reference sequence). In DNA, the CDR3 is TGTGCCACCAGCAGAGAGTGGGGACAGGGAGGAGGAGGCACTGAAGCTTTCTTT. Amino acids: CATSREWGQGGGGTEAFF.

The J gene is TRBJ2-5, the V gene TRBV2; 7 positions match TRBD1. The CDR3 spans 17 residues. Germline V CDR1 and CDR2: SNHLY, FYNNEI. J was trimmed by 2 bases and V by 4 bases; bases with no gene match: 13. CDR3 DNA: TGTGCCAGCAGTGTGCCGCGGATACAGGGGCGGCAAGAGACCCAGTACTTC. Its translation is CASSVPRIQGRQETQYF. The full variable domain, rest sourced from reference TRBV2 and TRBJ2-5, is EPEVTQTPSHQVTQMGQEVILRCVPISNHLYFYWYRQILGQKVEFLVSFYNNEISEKSEIFDDQFSVERPDGSNFTLKIRSTKLEDSAMYFCASSVPRIQGRQETQYFGPGTRLLVL.

Points on this clone: At one boundary the junction diverges from the germline segment, which might be a read error. At the DNA level, this CDR3 is encoded by other sequences in the same sample as well. The genes are TRBV19 and TRBJ1-4; TRBD1 might be the D (5 bases). This CDR3 spans 14 amino acids. Germline V gives CDR1 LNHDA, CDR2 SQIVND (reference sequence). The DNA of the CDR3 is TGTGCCAGTAGTCTTGGACCGGGGCTAGAAAAACTATTTTTT. Its protein product is CASSLGPGLEKLFF.

In this sample, this clone turned up a few times. The V call is TRBV6-5, the J call TRBJ1-5; D is perhaps TRBD1 (5 bases). Trimming removed 9 bases from V and 8 bases from J, with 17 bases in between. The germline CDR1 and CDR2 sequences are MNHEY and SVGAGI. There are 13 residues in the CDR3. The CDR3 coding sequence is TGTGCCAGGACCTGGCAGGGTAGTAAGCCCCAGCATTTT. As protein: CARTWQGSKPQHF.

This clone was detected a few times. This sequence joins TRBV18 and TRBJ2-5, with a tentative D call TRBD1 (6 bases). This CDR3 region has 15 residues. Trimming shortened V by 4 bases and J by 1 base, and 13 bases separated the two germline ends. CDR1 and CDR2 (germline): KGHSH, LQKENI. The DNA for the CDR3 is TGTGCCAGCTCACTCCGCCGGGACACCCAAGAGACCCAGTACTTC. Translated, it gives CASSLRRDTQETQYF.

In this sample, this clone turned up a few times. The J gene is TRBJ2-7, the V gene TRBV6-2 or TRBV6-3, with D possibly TRBD2 on 6 matching bases. Germline V lookup: CDR1 MNHEY, CDR2 SVGEGT. Trimming took off 2 bases at V and 1 base at J, with 9 bases between the two ends. CDR3 length: 14 amino acids. This chain's CDR3 is CASSYGGVSYEQYF. The CDR3 DNA reads TGTGCCAGCAGTTACGGAGGGGTTTCCTACGAGCAGTACTTC.

The J gene is TRBJ2-2, the V gene TRBV7-2; D remains unclear. The CDR3 is made up of 14 amino acids. The germline V gene encodes CDR1 SGHTA and CDR2 FQGNSA. Trimming took 6 bases from V and 3 from J, leaving 11 bases between them. The CDR3 is CASRGILHTGELFF. In DNA form, the CDR3 reads TGTGCCAGCAGGGGAATTCTGCACACCGGGGAGCTGTTTTTT.

The chain uses TRBV28 and TRBJ2-3; maybe TRBD2 (5 bases). Germline CDR1 is MDHEN and CDR2 is SYDVKM. The CDR3 has 12 amino acids. Trimming removed 4 bases at V and 6 bases at J, with 8 bases between. The CDR3 region has the DNA TGTGCCAGCAGTTCGGAGGTGGATACGCAGTATTTT. Translating gives CASSSEVDTQYF.

This rearrangement joins TRBV3-1 (or the pseudogene TRBV3-2) to TRBJ2-7; D gene ambiguous. The germline CDR1 and CDR2 sequences are LGHDT and YNNKEL (reference sequence). The CDR3 spans 16 residues. Deletions cut 4 bases from V and 0 bases from J, with 16 bases between. The CDR3 DNA reads as TGTGCCAGCAGCCGTGATTATGACTCCAGCTCCTACGAGCAGTACTTC. Translation gives CASSRDYDSSSYEQYF.

The gene calls are TRBV6-5 and TRBJ2-1, with D perhaps TRBD1 or TRBD2 (7 bases each). The CDR3 is made up of 14 amino acids. Looked up from germline, CDR1 is MNHEY and CDR2 is SVGAGI. V was trimmed by 6 bases and J by 0 bases, leaving 9 bases between them. CDR3 coding DNA: TGTGCCAGCAGCAGGGGGGGCTCCTACAATGAGCAGTTCTTC. It is translated as CASSRGGSYNEQFF.

This clone has only a few counts. This chain uses TRBV5-4 with TRBJ2-7; 7 bases align to TRBD2. The trim removed 0 bases at V and 5 bases at J, leaving 8 bases unmatched. CDR1 SGHNT and CDR2 YYREEE come from the germline V gene (reference sequence). The CDR3 sequence is 15 residues long. The CDR3 nucleotides are TGTGCCAGCAGCTTGGGCGGCGGGAGAACTAACGAGCAGTACTTC. Amino acid sequence: CASSLGGGRTNEQYF.

The chain recombines TRBV19 with TRBJ1-4, with D uncertain. Trimming took 6 bases from V and 5 from J, leaving 7 bases between them. Germline V gene lookup returns CDR1 LNHDA and CDR2 SQIVND (reference sequence). The CDR3 runs to 12 residues. In nucleotides, the CDR3 is TGTGCCAGTAGAAACCGAAATGAAAAACTGTTTTTT. Residues: CASRNRNEKLFF.

This sequence joins TRBV7-9 and TRBJ1-3, with D possibly being TRBD1 (5 bases). The CDR3 runs 15 residues. The ends were cut back, 5 bases at V and 1 base at J, with 12 bases in the middle. CDR1 is SEHNR and CDR2 is FQNEAQ in the germline V gene (reference sequence). CDR3 protein: CASSDPTDSGNTIYF. In DNA form, the CDR3 reads TGTGCCAGCAGCGACCCGACAGATTCTGGAAACACCATATATTTT.

This clone occurred once. CDR3 residues: CASSFSGTRPGELFF. The DNA of the CDR3 is TGTGCCAGCAGCTTTTCCGGGACAAGACCCGGGGAGCTGTTTTTT. The chain uses TRBV7-2 and TRBJ2-2, with D possibly being TRBD1 (6 bases). Germline V gene lookup returns CDR1 SGHTA and CDR2 FQGNSA. This CDR3 is 15 amino acids long. Trimming removed 3 bases at V and 6 bases at J, with 14 bases between.

This clone was detected only a few times. V usage is TRBV2 and J usage is TRBJ2-4; 9 bases are a match to TRBD1. From germline, CDR1 is SNHLY and CDR2 FYNNEI. The CDR3 covers 13 residues. J was trimmed by 5 bases and V by 8 bases; bases with no gene match: 4. The chain's CDR3 is CASGRTGENIQYF. DNA of the CDR3: TGTGCCAGCGGCAGGACAGGGGAAAACATTCAGTACTTC.

The J gene is TRBJ2-1, the V gene TRBV2, with D unresolved. This CDR3 is built from 13 residues. Germline V lookup: CDR1 SNHLY, CDR2 FYNNEI. Between the trimmed V and J ends, which lost 6 bases and 3 bases, there was a span of 9 bases. CDR3 sequence: CASRARYYNEQFF. The CDR3, as DNA: TGTGCCAGCAGGGCCCGGTACTACAATGAGCAGTTCTTC. The whole variable domain, filled in from reference TRBV2 and TRBJ2-1, reads EPEVTQTPSHQVTQMGQEVILRCVPISNHLYFYWYRQILGQKVEFLVSFYNNEISEKSEIFDDQFSVERPDGSNFTLKIRSTKLEDSAMYFCASRARYYNEQFFGPGTRLTVL.